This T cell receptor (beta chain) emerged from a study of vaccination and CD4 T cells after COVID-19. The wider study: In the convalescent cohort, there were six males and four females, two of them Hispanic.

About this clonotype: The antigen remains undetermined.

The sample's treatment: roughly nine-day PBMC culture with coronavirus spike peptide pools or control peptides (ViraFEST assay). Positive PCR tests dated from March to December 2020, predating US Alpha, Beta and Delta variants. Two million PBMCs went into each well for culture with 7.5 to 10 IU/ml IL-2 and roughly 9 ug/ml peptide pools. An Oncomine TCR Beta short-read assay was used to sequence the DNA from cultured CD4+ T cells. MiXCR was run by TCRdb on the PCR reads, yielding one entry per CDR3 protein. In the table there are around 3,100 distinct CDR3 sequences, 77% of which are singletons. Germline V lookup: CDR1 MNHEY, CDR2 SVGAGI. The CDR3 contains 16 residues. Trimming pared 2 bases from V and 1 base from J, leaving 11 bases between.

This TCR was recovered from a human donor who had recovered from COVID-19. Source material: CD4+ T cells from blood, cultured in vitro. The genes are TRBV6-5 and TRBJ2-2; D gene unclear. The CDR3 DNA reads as TGTGCCAGCAGTTACCGCCGTACACTGAACACCGGGGAGCTGTTTTTT. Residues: CASSYRRTLNTGELFF.